These T cell receptor beta chains were read from a single sample in a study of shared clonotypes between healthy human individuals. The protocol was immunoSEQ multiplex PCR, while the TCRdb copy is restricted to in-frame clones and leaves out a portion. The data hold 550,000 to 800,000 clones, with roughly 91% observed a single time. Source material: memory CD8+ T cells from PBMCs. The receptor source for this set is a man between 18 and 29 years old in good health. Some clones in this sample may be carry-over from other donors' samples. The conserved cysteine and the conserved F or W are not part of the CDR3 here.

J gene | V gene | CDR3 protein
TRBJ2-3 | TRBV4-2 | ASSRYNPGTSGATDTQY
TRBJ2-1 | TRBV19 | ASSPFTEDEQF
TRBJ2-2 | TRBV19 | ATRAEDTNTGELF
TRBJ2-3 | TRBV9 | ASSVDGLPDTQY
TRBJ2-7 | TRBV7-9 | ASSPGFAYEQY
TRBJ2-3 | TRBV18 | ASSQSTKTSGSTDTQY
TRBJ2-1 | TRBV27 | ASSGWTSPYNEQF
TRBJ2-7 | TRBV5-1 | ASSLWAGEQY
TRBJ2-3 | TRBV14 | ASSPTVADTQY
TRBJ2-7 | TRBV4-3 | ASSLSSRDRGPYEQY
TRBJ2-1 | TRBV27 | ASSLSTSFYEQF
TRBJ2-2 | TRBV5-6 | ASAGTNTGELF
TRBJ1-6 | TRBV30 | AWGSYNSPLH
TRBJ2-3 | TRBV28 | ASSRRETLTDTQY
TRBJ1-1 | TRBV5-1 | ASREGGGTEAF
TRBJ1-2 | TRBV6-5 | ASSLAISGGYT
TRBJ2-1 | TRBV19 | ASSILAGAGEQF
TRBJ2-3 | TRBV28 | ASSDRGVADTQY
TRBJ2-3 | TRBV25-1 | ASSESSGIRTDTQY
TRBJ2-7 | TRBV28 | ASSTGTGYEQY
TRBJ2-1 | TRBV5-1 | ASQLGFDEQF
TRBJ2-3 | TRBV7-2 | ASSFALAGVRTDTQY
TRBJ1-4 | TRBV7-9 | ASSGRVVEKLF
TRBJ1-5 | TRBV7-9 | ASSPGNQPQH
TRBJ1-1 | TRBV9 | ASSGGGLTEAF
TRBJ2-7 | TRBV30 | AWSVLRGPYEQY
TRBJ2-7 | TRBV9 | ASSPHGGSYEQY
TRBJ2-7 | TRBV19 | ATSARGDYEQY
TRBJ1-2 | TRBV27 | ASTNDGTALYGYT
TRBJ1-1 | TRBV25-1 | ASGDKGGTF
TRBJ2-6 | TRBV4-2 | ASTSPGANVLT
TRBJ2-2 | TRBV7-9 | ASSWDRLPNTGELF
TRBJ2-3 | TRBV15 | ATSRDRSGRVTDTQY
TRBJ1-1 | TRBV11-2 | ASSLDRAGTEAF
TRBJ1-1 | TRBV10-3 | AISGPNRGTEAF
TRBJ2-7 | TRBV6-6 | ASSYSTGDAYEQY
TRBJ2-7 | TRBV7-9 | ASSLDSFAPYEQY
TRBJ1-2 | TRBV14 | ASSPGLAYGYT
TRBJ2-2 | TRBV10-3 | AISEPGTQNTGELF
TRBJ1-2 | TRBV4-3 | ASSQESDSDRPVDYGYT
TRBJ2-1 | TRBV9 | ASSVGPANEQF
TRBJ1-4 | TRBV7-8 | ASSLGVGGPNEKLF
TRBJ2-1 | TRBV7-2 | ASSFNEGSASDEQF
TRBJ2-7 | TRBV11-2 | ASSPWDSGEQY
TRBJ2-7 | TRBV6-6 | ASSYLQGAAYEQY
TRBJ2-7 | TRBV7-2 | AIPSWTSEQEQY
TRBJ1-1 | TRBV6-5 | ASSYSFGGRNTEAF
TRBJ1-3 | TRBV19 | ASSIVAGGLNTIY
TRBJ2-7 | TRBV21-1 | ASSNRALKRSYEQY
TRBJ2-1 | TRBV4-3 | ASSQVSLAALDEQF
TRBJ2-1 | TRBV7-2 | ASSSNEQF
TRBJ2-1 | TRBV4-1 | ASSSGGGNEQF
TRBJ2-3 | TRBV7-3 | ASSPEGGTTKKRPSTDTQY
TRBJ2-1 | TRBV5-6 | ASSKGRDEQF
TRBJ2-5 | TRBV27 | ASRPTAGRGETQY
TRBJ2-5 | TRBV28 | ASSLWSNQETQY
TRBJ1-2 | TRBV18 | ASSDGAPYGYT
TRBJ1-2 | TRBV4-1 | ASSPKNEGRNYGYT
TRBJ2-7 | TRBV7-8 | ASLSGGDYEQY
TRBJ2-3 | TRBV7-3 | ASSVLGALDTQY